What follows are 20 T cell receptor beta chains derived from one specimen sequenced in a study of Graves' ophthalmopathy and Graves' hyperthyroidism. TCR beta CDR3 amplification used RNA transcripts. First-round RT-PCR relied on HTBI primers, and a second-round multiplex PCR came next. One entry per CDR3 protein, called by TCRdb with MiXCR from the multiplex PCR reads. The sample consists of about 740,000 distinct CDR3 sequences, 40% of them appearing once. Sequencing used peripheral blood. The source is an adult man with Graves' ophthalmopathy.

This clonotype was observed at least ten times. The chain has TRBV7-2 and TRBJ2-2, with D uncertain. V was trimmed by 0 bases and J by 3 bases, leaving 5 bases between them. CDR3 size: 14 residues. Germline V gives CDR1 SGHTA, CDR2 FQGNSA. The CDR3 spells CASSLAWDTGELFF. The CDR3 bases are TGTGCCAGCAGCTTAGCGTGGGACACCGGGGAGCTGTTTTTT.

The chain couples TRBV2 to TRBJ1-2, with D perhaps TRBD1 (5 bases). The ends were cut back, 7 bases at V and 7 bases at J, with 16 bases in the middle. Germline V lookup: CDR1 SNHLY, CDR2 FYNNEI. The CDR3 is 13 residues long. The CDR3 DNA is TGTGCCAGCATCGAGGACATAGTCTCTGGCTACACCTTC. It is translated as CASIEDIVSGYTF.

The chain combines TRBV7-2 with TRBJ2-7; TRBD1 matches at 8 bases. V lost 2 bases to trimming and J lost 4 bases; unmatched junction nucleotides: 7. This CDR3 comprises 15 residues. Germline V gives CDR1 SGHTA, CDR2 FQGNSA. The CDR3 bases are TGTGCCAGCAGCTTAAGTTATGGACAGGGATACGAGCAGTACTTC. Amino acids: CASSLSYGQGYEQYF. Together with reference TRBV7-2 and TRBJ2-7, the CDR3 gives the full variable domain: GAGVSQSPSNKVTEKGKDVELRCDPISGHTALYWYRQSLGQGLEFLIYFQGNSAPDKSGLPSDRFSAERTGGSVSTLTIQRTQQEDSAVYLCASSLSYGQGYEQYFGPGTRLTVT.

The chain is built from TRBV11-2 and TRBJ2-5; D is undetermined. The CDR3 is made up of 15 amino acids. In germline, CDR1 is SGHAT, CDR2 FQNNGV. V shed 1 base and J shed 2 bases, with 11 bases lying between them. CDR3 sequence: CASSLGADQQETQYF. CDR3 DNA: TGTGCCAGCAGCTTAGGCGCAGACCAACAAGAGACCCAGTACTTC.

The CDR3 DNA reads TGTGCCAGCTCACCGGTGGGACAGGAGTCGGGGAAGCAGTACTTC. It is translated as CASSPVGQESGKQYF. J is TRBJ2-7 and V is TRBV7-6; the match to TRBD1 covers 8 bases. V was clipped by 8 bases and J by 8 bases; unmatched bases: 17. The CDR3 totals 15 residues. Germline values: CDR1 SGHVS, CDR2 FNYEAQ.

A few counts support this clonotype. The J gene is TRBJ1-2, the V gene TRBV9; D is unclear. This CDR3 region has 16 residues. The ends were cut back, 4 bases at V and 0 bases at J, with 16 bases in the middle. Germline V gene sequence: CDR1 SGDLS, CDR2 YYNGEE. The CDR3 sequence: CASSSEDGSANYGYTF. The CDR3 region has the DNA TGTGCCAGCAGCTCCGAGGATGGATCAGCTAACTATGGCTACACCTTC. The variable domain in full, with the rest retrieved from reference TRBV9 and TRBJ1-2, is DSGVTQTPKHLITATGQRVTLRCSPRSGDLSVYWYQQSLDQGLQFLIQYYNGEERAKGNILERFSAQQFPDLHSELNLSSLELGDSALYFCASSSEDGSANYGYTFGSGTRLTVV.

The chain employs TRBV24-1 and TRBJ1-5; TRBD1 agrees at 10 bases. Germline loops: CDR1 KGHDR, CDR2 SFDVKD. The CDR3 consists of 16 residues. The V and J ends lost 4 bases and 5 bases, in that order; junction bases with no gene match: 7. The CDR3 loop is CATSDTSGTGDQPQHF. The DNA for the CDR3 is TGTGCCACCAGTGACACCTCCGGGACAGGGGATCAGCCCCAGCATTTT.

About this clonotype: The CDR3 end shows no conserved phenylalanine or tryptophan, and so a read error is likely. This sequence joins TRBV5-4 and TRBJ2-5; TRBD2 aligns across 11 bases. The CDR3 consists of 16 residues. The V and J ends lost 4 bases and 0 bases, in that order; junction bases with no gene match: 5. Germline V lookup: CDR1 SGHNT, CDR2 YYREEE (reference sequence). The CDR3 here is CASSPRLAGNQETQYY. CDR3 nucleotide sequence: TGTGCCAGCAGCCCACGACTAGCGGGAAACCAAGAGACCCAGTACTAC.

The chain is built from TRBV12-3 or TRBV12-4 and TRBJ1-2; no clear D. With 8 bases removed from V and 4 bases from J, the gap between germline ends came to 20 bases. CDR3 length: 15 amino acids. DNA for the CDR3: TGTGCCAGCCAAGGCGACCTCTCGGGAGCCTATGGCTACACCTTC. It codes for CASQGDLSGAYGYTF.

The sample holds one count of this clonotype. The junction does not match germline at one end; this may be a read error. This CDR3 reads CASSPSGQGHTFF. The CDR3 nucleotides read TGTGCCAGCAGCCCGTCCGGACAGGGGCACACGTTCTTC. This rearrangement joins TRBV25-1 to TRBJ2-5; TRBD1 aligns across 9 bases. This CDR3 region has 13 residues. Germline CDR1 reads MGHDK; CDR2 reads SYGVNS.

Of note for this clonotype: No conserved phenylalanine or tryptophan is present at the end of the CDR3, so a read error is the likely explanation. V and J are TRBV20-1 and TRBJ1-2; D is possibly TRBD1 (5 bases). There are 14 residues in the CDR3. Germline CDR1 is DFQATT and CDR2 is SNEGSKA (reference sequence). Trimming shortened V by 3 bases and J by 4 bases, and 15 bases separated the two germline ends. In DNA, the CDR3 is TGCAGTGCTAGGGAACTTGGGGGGGTCTATGGCTACACCCTC. Translating gives CSARELGGVYGYTL.

The chain combines TRBV9 with TRBJ2-6, with a weak D call TRBD2 (5 bases). V was trimmed by 1 base and J by 2 bases, leaving 16 bases between them. Germline CDR1 and CDR2: SGDLS and YYNGEE. This CDR3 is 18 amino acids long. CDR3 amino acids: CASSVRAGVSAGANVLTF. CDR3 DNA sequence: TGTGCCAGCAGCGTACGGGCCGGGGTTTCGGCTGGGGCCAACGTCCTGACTTTC.

This clonotype came up a few times. The chain links TRBV20-1 to TRBJ1-2; possibly TRBD1 for D (5 bases). This CDR3 comprises 15 residues. V dropped 0 bases and J dropped 3 bases, with 14 bases sitting between them. From germline, CDR1 is DFQATT and CDR2 SNEGSKA (reference sequence). Here the CDR3 reads CSARDPPGTDYGYTF. In nucleotides, the CDR3 is TGCAGTGCTAGAGATCCCCCAGGGACTGACTATGGCTACACCTTC.

Note on this clonotype: This likely comes from a read error, as the CDR3 has no conserved phenylalanine or tryptophan at its end. The chain recombines TRBV7-2 with TRBJ2-2; the D is unclear. Germline CDR1 SGHTA, CDR2 FQGNSA. The V end was cut by 6 bases, the J end by 3 bases, with 5 bases between. The CDR3 is 12 amino acids. CDR3: CASSFYTGELFV. CDR3 DNA sequence: TGTGCCAGCAGTTTTTACACCGGGGAGCTGTTTGTT.

Details on this clonotype: The germline gene is not matched at one end of the junction; a read error may be the cause. The chain couples TRBV20-1 to TRBJ1-3; D is perhaps TRBD1 (6 bases). Germline lookup yields CDR1 DFQATT and CDR2 SNEGSKA (reference sequence). The CDR3 consists of 14 residues. The CDR3 reads CSARGGPTGNTIYF. The CDR3 DNA reads TGCAGTGCGAGAGGGGGGCCAACTGGAAACACCATATATTTT.

The V gene is TRBV10-3, the J gene TRBJ1-1, with D maybe TRBD1 (5 bases). CDR3 length: 11 amino acids. CDR1 is ENHRY, CDR2 SYGVKD, per germline. The CDR3 DNA reads TGTGCTACCACCCGAGGGGATGAAGCTTTCTTT. Translated: CATTRGDEAFF.

This clonotype was counted ten times or more. The chain carries TRBV19 and TRBJ1-5; D call uncertain. V dropped 5 bases and J dropped 8 bases, with 10 bases sitting between them. Germline V gene data show CDR1 as LNHDA and CDR2 as SQIVND (reference sequence). The CDR3 is 12 amino acids. For the CDR3, the DNA is TGTGCCAGTAGTGTAGGCCCAAAGCCCCAGCATTTT. Its protein product is CASSVGPKPQHF.

This clonotype was counted only a few times. Compared with germline, one end of the junction differs, possibly owing to a read error. The chain is built from TRBV10-3 and TRBJ2-7; a possible D gene is TRBD1 (5 bases). The CDR3 loop spans 14 amino acids. Looked up from germline, CDR1 is ENHRY and CDR2 is SYGVKD. DNA for the CDR3: TGTGCCAGCAGTGAACACAGGCCTTCCTACGAGCAGTACTTC. As protein: CASSEHRPSYEQYF.

This clonotype was picked up a small number of times. This CDR3 reads CASKRGAHYQETQYF. The CDR3 DNA reads as TGTGCCAGCAAGCGAGGGGCCCACTACCAAGAGACCCAGTACTTC. The chain couples TRBV28 to TRBJ2-5; either TRBD1 or TRBD2 may supply D (5 bases each). The CDR3 consists of 15 residues. Between the trimmed V and J ends, which lost 7 bases and 0 bases, there was a span of 15 bases. From germline, CDR1 is MDHEN and CDR2 SYDVKM.

The CDR3 DNA follows: TGTGCCAGCAGCTTAGTTGTGGTATCCAATTCACCCCTCCACTTT. This translates into CASSLVVVSNSPLHF. The chain joins TRBV7-2 to TRBJ1-6; D is unclear. The V and J ends lost 1 base and 7 bases respectively, with 11 bases between them. CDR3 length equals 15 residues. Germline CDR1 is SGHTA and CDR2 is FQGNSA.